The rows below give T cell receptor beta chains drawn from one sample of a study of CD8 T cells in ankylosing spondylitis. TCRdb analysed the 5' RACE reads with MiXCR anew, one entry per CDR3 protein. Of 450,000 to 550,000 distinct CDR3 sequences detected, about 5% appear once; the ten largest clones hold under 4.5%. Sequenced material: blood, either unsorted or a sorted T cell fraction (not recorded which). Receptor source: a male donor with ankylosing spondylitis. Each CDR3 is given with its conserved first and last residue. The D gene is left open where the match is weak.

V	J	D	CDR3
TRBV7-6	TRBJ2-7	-	CASSLQEGVNYEQYF
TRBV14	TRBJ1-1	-	CASSQDVASGKGRGNTEAFF
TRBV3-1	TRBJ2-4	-	CASSQAQGRIQYF
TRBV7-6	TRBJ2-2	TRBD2	CASSPGVAGVKNTGELFF
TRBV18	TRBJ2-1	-	CASSPARRSDNEQFF
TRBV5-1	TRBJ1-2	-	CASSLRPASAGYTF
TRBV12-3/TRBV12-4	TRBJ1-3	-	CASSAHNGPGNTIYF
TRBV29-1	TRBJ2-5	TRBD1	CSVLPTGGVGTQYF
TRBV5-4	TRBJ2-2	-	CASSFGGGLVTGELFF
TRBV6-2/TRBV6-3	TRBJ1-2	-	CASSYASGRIYGYTF
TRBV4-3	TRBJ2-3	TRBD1	CASSQGLPGQGGRTDTQYF
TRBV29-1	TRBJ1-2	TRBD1	CSVKDRSNYGYTF
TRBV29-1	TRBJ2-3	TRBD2	CSVGGASGGSTDTQYF
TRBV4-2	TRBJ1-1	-	CASRIGVEAFF
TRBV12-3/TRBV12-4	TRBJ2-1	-	CASREGIPEFF
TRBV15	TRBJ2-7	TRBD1	CATRAPGGLSYEQYF
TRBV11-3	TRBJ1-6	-	CASSLSMESPLHF
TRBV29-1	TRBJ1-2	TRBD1	CSGHRTGEFGYTF
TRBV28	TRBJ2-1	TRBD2	CASSSGGRLQSSYNEQFF
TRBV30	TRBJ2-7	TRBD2	CAWGGSGGRGYEQYF
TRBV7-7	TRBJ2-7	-	CASSPGHSSYEQYF
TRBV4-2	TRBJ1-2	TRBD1	CASSRPGTDPYGYTF
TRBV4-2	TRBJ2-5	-	CASSRGGRGGPGDETQYF
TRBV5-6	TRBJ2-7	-	CASSGTDSYEQYF
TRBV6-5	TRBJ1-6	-	CASSYGTNSPLHF
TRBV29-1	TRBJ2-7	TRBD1	CSVEGAQGVGSYEQYF
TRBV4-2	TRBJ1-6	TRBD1	CASTTGQDNSPLHF
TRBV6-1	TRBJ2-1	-	CATGFLTGAGPLGQFF
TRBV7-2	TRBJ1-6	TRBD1	CASSRGQGGLNSPLHF
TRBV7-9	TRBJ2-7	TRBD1	CASSYGTADEQYF
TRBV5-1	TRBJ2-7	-	CASSLLGAQQYF
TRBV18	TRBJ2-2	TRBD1	CASSPIPGTVNTGELFF
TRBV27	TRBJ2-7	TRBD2	CASSQGLAGVPSYEQYF
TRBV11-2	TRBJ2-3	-	CASSLPPVGTDTQYF
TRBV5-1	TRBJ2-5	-	CASSPGTYRETQYF
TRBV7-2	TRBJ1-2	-	CASSLASREDGYTF
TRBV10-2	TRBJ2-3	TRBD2	CAGMREVTDTQYF
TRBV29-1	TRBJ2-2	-	CSVEGLERGLFF
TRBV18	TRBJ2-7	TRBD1	CASSFTGVSEQYF
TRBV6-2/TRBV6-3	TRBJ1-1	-	CASSYQRWALEAFF
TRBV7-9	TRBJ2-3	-	CASSSGRISTDTQYF
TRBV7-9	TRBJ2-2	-	CASRYSAAVGGELFF
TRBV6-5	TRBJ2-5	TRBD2	CASSFLAGGVETQYF
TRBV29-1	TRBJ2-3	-	CSVGGGDTQYF
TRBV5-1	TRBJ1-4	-	CASSLMLATNEKLFF
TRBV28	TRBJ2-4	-	CASSLRYSVRGLKNIQYF
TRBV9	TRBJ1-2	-	CASSSEALLGYTF
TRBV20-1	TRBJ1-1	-	CSARDHRVDTEAFF
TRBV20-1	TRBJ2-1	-	CSARVIRYNEQFF
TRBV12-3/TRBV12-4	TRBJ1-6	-	CACSSTHGTLIRALHF
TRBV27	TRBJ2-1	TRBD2	CASSLAGGENEQFF
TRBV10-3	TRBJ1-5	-	CAISESVRNQPQHF
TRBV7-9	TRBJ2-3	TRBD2	CASSGSGGRTDTQYF